Following are 27 T cell receptor beta chains from one sample sequenced in a study of early T cells in non-severe SARS-CoV-2 infection. Using its own MiXCR run on the 5' RACE reads, TCRdb lists one record per CDR3 protein. The sample lists tens of thousands of distinct CDR3 sequences; 15% were seen once. Sequenced material: whole blood. The receptors were gathered from an adult who was a healthcare worker with PCR-confirmed SARS-CoV-2 infection or an uninfected control (not recorded which).

V gene TRBV28 combines with J gene TRBJ2-1, with a possible D match to TRBD2 (5 bases). Germline loops: CDR1 MDHEN, CDR2 SYDVKM. The CDR3 totals 12 residues. Trimming left V 2 bases short and J 7 bases short, with 6 bases between. DNA of the CDR3: TGTGCCAGCAGTTTAAGGACTAATGAGCAGTTCTTC. This translates into CASSLRTNEQFF. The variable domain in full, completed from reference TRBV28 and TRBJ2-1, reads DVKVTQSSRYLVKRTGEKVFLECVQDMDHENMFWYRQDPGLGLRLIYFSYDVKMKEKGDIPEGYSVSREKKERFSLILESASTNQTSMYLCASSLRTNEQFFGPGTRLTVL.

This clonotype was seen a handful of times. V is TRBV7-8 and J is TRBJ2-3; a weak D match, TRBD2 (6 bases). Germline CDR1 and CDR2: SGHVS and FQNEAQ. This CDR3 spans 17 amino acids. V was pared by 5 bases and J by 3 bases, with 21 bases between. The CDR3: CASSPRHMRGGTDTQYF. The CDR3 region has the DNA TGTGCCAGCAGCCCCCGCCACATGCGGGGCGGGACAGATACGCAGTATTTT. The full variable domain, in which reference TRBV7-8 and TRBJ2-3 provide the parts outside the CDR3, is GAGVSQSPRYKVAKRGQDVALRCDPISGHVSLFWYQQALGQGPEFLTYFQNEAQLDKSGLPSDRFFAERPEGSVSTLKIQRTQQEDSAVYLCASSPRHMRGGTDTQYFGPGTRLTVL.

The chain recombines TRBV9 with TRBJ2-2, with D perhaps being TRBD1 or TRBD2 (5 bases each). CDR3 length: 17 amino acids. Germline V gene lookup returns CDR1 SGDLS and CDR2 YYNGEE. V was clipped by 7 bases and J by 2 bases, with 21 bases between them. The CDR3 sequence is CASGTRTGIDNTGELFF. Here the CDR3 DNA reads TGTGCCAGCGGGACCCGCACCGGGATCGACAACACCGGGGAGCTGTTTTTT.

V is TRBV20-1 and J is TRBJ2-7; D is unresolved. This CDR3 is built from 10 residues. Trimming took 4 bases from V and 2 from J, leaving 3 bases between them. Germline CDR1 reads DFQATT; CDR2 reads SNEGSKA (reference sequence). CDR3 DNA sequence: TGCAGTGCTAACCCCTACGAGCAGTACTTC. Translating it yields CSANPYEQYF.

There are a few counts of this clonotype. The chain couples TRBV20-1 to TRBJ1-4; D gene unclear. From germline, CDR1 is DFQATT and CDR2 SNEGSKA (reference sequence). CDR3 length: 13 residues. V lost 7 bases, J lost 5 bases, and 14 bases lay in between. CDR3 DNA: TGCAGTGGTCTGTTGTACTCGAATGAAAAACTGTTTTTT. This encodes CSGLLYSNEKLFF.

This rearrangement joins TRBV27 to TRBJ1-3; 10 bases agree with TRBD1. CDR3 size: 17 residues. With V trimmed by 5 bases and J by 6 bases, 13 bases remained unmatched. In germline, CDR1 is MNHEY, CDR2 SMNVEV (reference sequence). This CDR3 reads CASSTNLPGQGQNTIYF. CDR3 bases: TGTGCCAGCAGTACGAACCTTCCGGGACAGGGGCAAAACACCATATATTTT.

This clonotype was detected a few times. The chain has TRBV28 and TRBJ2-7; D is unclear. The CDR3 has 14 residues. Germline CDR1 reads MDHEN; CDR2 reads SYDVKM. The V end lost 6 bases, the J end lost 6 bases, and 18 bases lay between the germline ends. CDR3: CASSSPPRGFEQYF. DNA of the CDR3: TGTGCCAGCAGCTCCCCCCCCCGAGGTTTCGAGCAGTACTTC. Full variable domain (remainder filled in from reference TRBV28 and TRBJ2-7): DVKVTQSSRYLVKRTGEKVFLECVQDMDHENMFWYRQDPGLGLRLIYFSYDVKMKEKGDIPEGYSVSREKKERFSLILESASTNQTSMYLCASSSPPRGFEQYFGPGTRLTVT.

In its sample, this clonotype was seen a few times. This sequence joins TRBV20-1 and TRBJ1-5, with 7 bases fitting TRBD1. The CDR3 runs to 13 residues. V lost 8 bases to trimming and J lost 3 bases; unmatched junction nucleotides: 7. CDR1 DFQATT and CDR2 SNEGSKA come from the germline V gene (reference sequence). The CDR3: CSLNRGFNQPQHF. As DNA, the CDR3 is TGCAGTCTCAACAGGGGCTTCAATCAGCCCCAGCATTTT.

This chain connects TRBV3-1 to TRBJ2-3; D unclear. Trimming stripped 3 bases from V and 7 bases from J, with 14 bases between. CDR3 size: 14 residues. Germline values: CDR1 LGHDT, CDR2 YNNKEL (reference sequence). CDR3 in amino acids: CASSQDHDANTQYF. In DNA, the CDR3 is TGTGCCAGCAGCCAGGATCATGACGCAAATACGCAGTATTTT.

This clonotype was counted a few times. The V call is TRBV20-1, the J call TRBJ2-7, with 8 bases identical to TRBD1. There are 15 residues in the CDR3. V lost 0 bases to trimming and J lost 3 bases; unmatched junction nucleotides: 7. Germline V gene data show CDR1 as DFQATT and CDR2 as SNEGSKA (reference sequence). CDR3 in amino acids: CSARDLGQDHYEQYF. The CDR3 bases are TGCAGTGCTAGAGATTTGGGACAGGACCACTACGAGCAGTACTTC.

V and J are TRBV9 and TRBJ2-5; maybe TRBD2 (5 bases). The V end lost 3 bases, the J end lost 2 bases, and 8 bases lay between the germline ends. The germline V gene has CDR1 SGDLS and CDR2 YYNGEE. The CDR3 extends over 13 amino acids. This CDR3 is CASSEREQETQYF. The DNA for the CDR3 is TGTGCCAGCAGCGAGAGGGAACAAGAGACCCAGTACTTC.

This clonotype has ten or more counts. The genes are TRBV12-3 or TRBV12-4 and TRBJ2-3; D might be TRBD2 (5 bases). This CDR3 has 14 amino acids. Trimming took off 5 bases at V and 0 bases at J, with 9 bases between the two ends. The chain's CDR3 is CASSPERSTDTQYF. In DNA, the CDR3 is TGTGCCAGCAGTCCTGAGCGGAGCACAGATACGCAGTATTTT.

The J gene is TRBJ2-3, the V gene TRBV29-1; 9 bases are a match to TRBD2. In germline, CDR1 is SQVTM, CDR2 ANQGSEA. This CDR3 contains 15 residues. V gave up 3 bases and J gave up 2 bases; unmatched junction bases: 6. CDR3: CSVEKTSGYTDTQYF. Written as DNA, the CDR3 is TGCAGCGTTGAGAAGACTAGCGGTTACACAGATACGCAGTATTTT.

The chain links TRBV7-8 to TRBJ2-3; maybe TRBD2 (7 bases). Looked up from germline, CDR1 is SGHVS and CDR2 is FQNEAQ. The CDR3 spans 13 residues. The V gene lost 5 bases and the J gene lost 4 bases, with 10 bases spanning the gap. The CDR3 protein is CASSIGGPDTQYF. Here the CDR3 DNA reads TGTGCCAGCAGCATCGGGGGGCCAGATACGCAGTATTTT.

This clonotype was seen a few times. CDR3 protein: CASSQDRPWLGELFF. The DNA of the CDR3 is TGCGCCAGCAGCCAAGACAGGCCCTGGTTAGGGGAGCTGTTTTTT. The chain carries TRBV4-3 and TRBJ2-2, with D uncertain. The CDR3 covers 15 residues. V shed 0 bases and J shed 8 bases, with 13 bases lying between them. Germline loops: CDR1 LGHNA, CDR2 YSLEER.

This clonotype was observed a handful of times. V gene TRBV6-2 or TRBV6-3 combines with J gene TRBJ2-3; no reliable D call. The ends were cut back, 10 bases at V and 4 bases at J, with 9 bases in the middle. The CDR3 consists of 11 residues. The germline V gene encodes CDR1 MNHEY and CDR2 SVGEGT. The CDR3 loop is CAISVADTQYF. The DNA for the CDR3 is TGTGCCATTAGTGTGGCAGATACGCAGTATTTT.

This clonotype occurred a few times. The rearrangement joins TRBV7-8 to TRBJ2-3; 9 nucleotides match TRBD2. From germline, CDR1 is SGHVS and CDR2 FQNEAQ. The CDR3 has 15 residues. The trim removed 5 bases at V and 3 bases at J, leaving 6 bases unmatched. CDR3 protein: CASSHSGSLTDTQYF. In DNA, the CDR3 is TGTGCCAGCAGCCATAGCGGGAGTCTTACAGATACGCAGTATTTT.

V is TRBV6-2 or TRBV6-3 and J is TRBJ1-5; no firm D call. Germline V gene lookup returns CDR1 MNHEY and CDR2 SVGEGT. The CDR3 spans 16 residues. V was clipped by 0 bases and J by 2 bases, with 11 bases between them. The CDR3 DNA reads TGTGCCAGCAGTTACTCTCCGGGGAGGGGCAATCAGCCCCAGCATTTT. Translation gives CASSYSPGRGNQPQHF.

This clonotype was detected many times. This chain connects TRBV28 to TRBJ1-1; tentative D call: TRBD1 (6 bases). The V end was cut by 7 bases, the J end by 3 bases, with 18 bases between. The CDR3 extends over 15 amino acids. Germline V gene data show CDR1 as MDHEN and CDR2 as SYDVKM. CDR3 coding DNA: TGTGCCAGCACCCAAGGGGGACTTCGGGACACTGAAGCTTTCTTT. It is translated as CASTQGGLRDTEAFF.

The V call is TRBV30, the J call TRBJ1-6; TRBD1 agrees at 7 bases. The CDR3 has 13 residues. The V segment lost 4 bases and the J segment 6 bases; nucleotides outside the gene matches: 3. Germline V gene data show CDR1 as GTSNPN and CDR2 as SVGIG (reference sequence). CDR3 amino acids: CAWTPGGNSPLHF. CDR3 DNA sequence: TGTGCCTGGACGCCAGGGGGTAATTCACCCCTCCACTTT.

The V and J genes are TRBV28 and TRBJ1-2, with TRBD1 matching over 10 bases. After removal of 5 bases from V and 5 bases from J, the junction contained 8 bases not matched to a gene. CDR1 and CDR2 (germline): MDHEN, SYDVKM. The CDR3 length is 15 residues. For the CDR3, the DNA is TGTGCCAGCAGTCCGCCGGGACAGGGGCGATATGGCTACACCTTC. This sequence encodes CASSPPGQGRYGYTF.

This chain connects TRBV20-1 to TRBJ2-3; D not certain. Trimming shortened V by 1 base and J by 2 bases, and 10 bases separated the two germline ends. This CDR3 contains 14 residues. The germline V gene encodes CDR1 DFQATT and CDR2 SNEGSKA (reference sequence). The CDR3 nucleotides read TGCAGTGCTAGAGGGCAACCTAACACAGATACGCAGTATTTT. Amino acids: CSARGQPNTDTQYF.

The J gene is TRBJ2-3, the V gene TRBV7-3; TRBD2 matches 12 bases. Germline CDR1 is SGHTA and CDR2 is FQGTGA. V shed 5 bases, J shed 2 bases, and the junction held 11 bases outside the gene matches. The length of the CDR3 is 18 residues. This CDR3 reads CASSTRGLAGPTTDTQYF. CDR3 DNA sequence: TGTGCCAGCAGCACAAGGGGACTAGCGGGCCCCACCACAGATACGCAGTATTTT.

This clonotype has a handful of counts. This chain uses TRBV21-1 with TRBJ1-1. TRBV21-1 counts as a pseudogene. CDR3 length: 14 residues. The CDR3 loop is CASSNSSKHTEAFF. DNA of the CDR3: TGTGCCAGCAGCAATTCTTCGAAGCACACTGAAGCTTTCTTT.

This clonotype was counted ten times or more. The chain employs TRBV29-1 and TRBJ2-5; TRBD2 aligns across 9 bases. Germline-derived CDR1 and CDR2 are SQVTM and ANQGSEA. Unmatched junction bases numbered 0, after V lost 0 bases and J lost 4 bases. This CDR3 is 13 amino acids long. CDR3 region: CSVEEREGETQYF. CDR3 in DNA: TGCAGCGTTGAAGAGCGGGAGGGAGAGACCCAGTACTTC. Supplemented by reference TRBV29-1 and TRBJ2-5, the full variable domain reads SAVISQKPSRDICQRGTSLTIQCQVDSQVTMMFWYRQQPGQSLTLIATANQGSEATYESGFVIDKFPISRPNLTFSTLTVSNMSPEDSSIYLCSVEEREGETQYFGPGTRLLVL.

The rearrangement links TRBV29-1 to TRBJ2-1, with 11 bases aligning to TRBD2. This CDR3 is 14 amino acids long. Germline CDR1 and CDR2: SQVTM and ANQGSEA. The CDR3 here is CSGSGTSGLNEQFF. The CDR3 nucleotides are TGCAGTGGATCCGGGACTAGCGGCTTAAATGAGCAGTTCTTC.

The gene calls are TRBV7-2 and TRBJ2-1; tentatively, D is TRBD2 (5 bases). Trimming left V 5 bases short and J 6 bases short, with 11 bases between. Germline CDR1 and CDR2: SGHTA and FQGNSA. This CDR3 spans 13 amino acids. CDR3 nucleotide sequence: TGTGCCAGCAGCCTTCGGACTGCCAATGAGCAGTTCTTC. Amino acid sequence: CASSLRTANEQFF.